Listed below are T cell receptor beta chains from one sample, sequenced in a study of blood T cell repertoires in COVID-19. TCRdb keeps only in-frame clones here, not all; method: immunoSEQ multiplex PCR. The sample carries 250,000 to 300,000 clones, approximately 83% recorded once. Sample: PBMCs or T cells enriched from blood (not recorded which). Receptors originate from a woman between 50 and 59 years old who had recovered from COVID-19. CDR3s include the opening cysteine and the closing phenylalanine or tryptophan. The order of the fields is CDR3 length, J gene, D gene, V gene, clone size, CDR3 DNA, CDR3 protein. D genes are given only for firm matches. Some rows mark clone size as missing; the rest say once, few, many or name a class of expanded clone.

15	TRBJ2-7	NA	TRBV6-5	NA	TGTGCCAGCAGTTACGCGGAGGTCGGCTCCTACGAGCAGTACTTC	CASSYAEVGSYEQYF
17	TRBJ2-1	TRBD2	TRBV27	few	TGTGCCAGCAGTTTATCGGTACTAGCGGGAGCCCGGAATGAGCAGTTCTTC	CASSLSVLAGARNEQFF
14	TRBJ1-1	TRBD1	TRBV11-2	NA	TGTGCCAGCAGCATCCTTCAGGGGGCCACTGAAGCTTTCTTT	CASSILQGATEAFF
14	TRBJ1-6	TRBD1	TRBV9	NA	TGTGCCAGCAGCTTGAACACAGGGGATTCACCCCTCCACTTT	CASSLNTGDSPLHF
13	TRBJ1-5	NA	TRBV6-5	few	TGTGCCAGCAGTTACTCTCAGCGTCAGCCCCAGCATTTT	CASSYSQRQPQHF
13	TRBJ2-7	NA	TRBV18	NA	TGTGCCAGCTCACCAAATCGAGTCACCGAGCAGTACTTC	CASSPNRVTEQYF
15	TRBJ1-2	NA	TRBV4-1	NA	TGCGCCAGCAGCCAAGGGGCAGTCAGTAACTATGGCTACACCTTC	CASSQGAVSNYGYTF
15	TRBJ1-4	NA	TRBV4-2	NA	TGTGCCAGCAGCCGCCCGGGGGCAACTAATGAAAAACTGTTTTTT	CASSRPGATNEKLFF
15	TRBJ2-5	TRBD2	TRBV7-2	NA	TGTGCCAGCAGCTTTAATACTGGTAGCGGGAAGACCCAGTACTTC	CASSFNTGSGKTQYF
16	TRBJ2-7	NA	TRBV9	NA	TGTGCCAGCAGCCTTAAGCCAGGGGTCGGTCCCTACGAGCAGTACTTC	CASSLKPGVGPYEQYF
15	TRBJ2-5	TRBD2	TRBV18	NA	TGTGCCAGCTCACCGGGACTAGCGGGACGAGAGACCCAGTACTTC	CASSPGLAGRETQYF
15	TRBJ2-1	NA	TRBV19	NA	TGTGCCAGTAGTCGGCGGGCCGACTCCTACAATGAGCAGTTCTTC	CASSRRADSYNEQFF
16	TRBJ2-1	TRBD2	TRBV7-9	NA	TGTGCCAGCAGCCCTAAGCGGGAGGTCTCCTACAATGAGCAGTTCTTC	CASSPKREVSYNEQFF
14	TRBJ2-7	TRBD1	TRBV9	NA	TGTGCCAGCAGCTTAGGGGGCGAAACCTACGAGCAGTACTTC	CASSLGGETYEQYF
14	TRBJ1-3	NA	TRBV27	NA	TGTGCCAGCAGTTCCCAGGGGCTAGGAAACACCATATATTTT	CASSSQGLGNTIYF
14	TRBJ1-5	NA	TRBV6-5	NA	TGTGCCAGCAACCTAGGACAGAAGGATCAGCCCCAGCATTTT	CASNLGQKDQPQHF
14	TRBJ2-7	TRBD1	TRBV27	NA	TGTGCCAGCAGTTTCAGGACAGGATCGAACGAGCAGTACTTC	CASSFRTGSNEQYF
14	TRBJ1-1	NA	TRBV14	NA	TGTGCCAGCAGCCCCTGGACATCGAACACTGAAGCTTTCTTT	CASSPWTSNTEAFF
14	TRBJ1-4	NA	TRBV7-2	NA	TGTGCCAGCAGCCTCTCTGCAACTAATGAAAAACTGTTTTTT	CASSLSATNEKLFF
15	TRBJ2-5	TRBD1	TRBV5-1	NA	TGCGCCAGCAGCTTGGCCGGACAGGAGCGAGGGACCCAGTACTTC	CASSLAGQERGTQYF
15	TRBJ2-1	TRBD1	TRBV2	NA	TGTGCCAGCAGTGAAGCTCCGGACAGGAGCGATGAGCAGTTCTTC	CASSEAPDRSDEQFF
15	TRBJ2-1	NA	TRBV5-1	NA	TGCGCCAGCAGCCCGCAGGCGGGCTCCTACAATGAGCAGTTCTTC	CASSPQAGSYNEQFF
17	TRBJ2-5	TRBD2	TRBV7-3	once	TGTGCCAGCAGCCCCGGACTAGCGGCAAGGGGGAAAGAGACCCAGTACTTC	CASSPGLAARGKETQYF
13	TRBJ1-1	NA	TRBV19	NA	TGTGCCAGTAGTATTAGCGGGAACACTGAAGCTTTCTTT	CASSISGNTEAFF
14	TRBJ1-1	NA	TRBV7-8	NA	TGTGCCAGCAGCCATACCGGGACAAACCTTGAAGCTTTCTTT	CASSHTGTNLEAFF